A single sample gave rise to the 31 T cell receptor beta chains below, sequenced in a study of control samples from healthy donors and cancer patients. Measured with immunoSEQ multiplex PCR; TCRdb has only the in-frame clones, and not every one. The sample has 200,000 to 250,000 clones, around 94% seen once. Sequencing used blood. The origin of the receptors is a man aged 50 to 60 in good health.

The chain joins TRBV6-1 to TRBJ2-5; D remains unclear. From germline, CDR1 is MNHNS and CDR2 SASEGT. The CDR3 runs 14 residues. The germline V and J ends were trimmed by 2 bases and 0 bases, with 7 bases remaining between them. CDR3 amino acids: CASSEQPHQETQYF. In nucleotides, the CDR3 is TGTGCCAGCAGTGAACAGCCCCACCAAGAGACCCAGTACTTC.

J is TRBJ1-2 and V is TRBV27; 10 positions match TRBD1. The J segment lost 2 bases and the V segment lost 6 bases, leaving 9 bases of the junction unmatched. Germline V lookup: CDR1 MNHEY, CDR2 SMNVEV (reference sequence). This CDR3 spans 16 amino acids. CDR3 nucleotide sequence: TGTGCCAGCAGCCCTGGACAGGGGGTGTTCAACTATGGCTACACCTTC. It yields the protein CASSPGQGVFNYGYTF.

This clone was picked up one time. Germline is not matched at one junction end, which may reflect a read error. The chain uses TRBV2 and TRBJ2-3; weak D call: TRBD1 (5 bases). The germline CDR1 and CDR2 sequences are SNHLY and FYNNEI. This CDR3 comprises 14 residues. The CDR3 protein is CASREEGAGDTQYF. The DNA for the CDR3 is TGTGCCAGCAGGGAAGAAGGGGCTGGCGATACGCAGTATTTT.

This rearrangement joins TRBV6-5 to TRBJ1-1, with D possibly TRBD1 on 6 matching bases. Germline-derived CDR1 and CDR2 are MNHEY and SVGAGI. The CDR3 covers 14 residues. V lost 4 bases and J 4 bases, leaving 13 bases between the germline ends. For the CDR3, the DNA is TGTGCCAGCAGTTCGACTAGGACAGCCACTGAAGCTTTCTTT. Encoded protein: CASSSTRTATEAFF.

V usage is TRBV5-6 and J usage is TRBJ1-5; D might be TRBD1 (6 bases). Per the germline V gene, CDR1 is SGHDT and CDR2 is YYEEEE. Trimming removed 4 bases from V and 4 bases from J, with 21 bases in between. The CDR3 loop spans 17 amino acids. In nucleotides, the CDR3 is TGTGCCAGCAGCCCGGAGCGGGGCAGGGGCAAAAATCAGCCCCAGCATTTT. Translation gives CASSPERGRGKNQPQHF.

The genes are TRBV6-6 and TRBJ2-7; D might be TRBD1 (6 bases). The CDR3 loop spans 13 amino acids. V dropped 5 bases and J dropped 4 bases, with 12 bases sitting between them. Germline V gives CDR1 MNHNY, CDR2 SVGAGI (reference sequence). DNA for the CDR3: TGTGCCAGCAGTCGGACAGATTCGTACGAGCAGTACGTC. It yields the protein CASSRTDSYEQYV.

V is TRBV2 and J is TRBJ2-3; the D is unclear. This CDR3 region has 12 residues. Germline V gene lookup returns CDR1 SNHLY and CDR2 FYNNEI. Trimming stripped 3 bases from V and 7 bases from J, with 8 bases between. This CDR3 is CASSDRSNTQYF. Here the CDR3 DNA reads TGTGCCAGCAGTGATAGATCCAATACGCAGTATTTT.

This chain links TRBV5-4 with TRBJ2-5; no firm D call. Germline lookup yields CDR1 SGHNT and CDR2 YYREEE (reference sequence). The V end lost 4 bases, the J end lost 2 bases, and 15 bases lay between the germline ends. This CDR3 has 15 residues. The CDR3 loop reads CASSPNEAVQETQYF. CDR3 sequence (DNA): TGTGCCAGCAGCCCAAATGAGGCTGTACAAGAGACCCAGTACTTC.

V gene TRBV24-1 combines with J gene TRBJ1-1; D unclear. V dropped 5 bases and J dropped 10 bases, with 7 bases sitting between them. Germline CDR1 KGHDR, CDR2 SFDVKD. CDR3 length: 10 amino acids. The CDR3 DNA follows: TGTGCCACCAGTGTTGACCGAGCTTTCTTT. Translating gives CATSVDRAFF.

J is TRBJ2-5 and V is TRBV18, with D possibly being TRBD2 (6 bases). V was trimmed by 4 bases and J by 10 bases, leaving 28 bases between them. The CDR3 has 17 amino acids. Per the germline V gene, CDR1 is KGHSH and CDR2 is LQKENI. The CDR3 bases are TGTGCCAGCTCACGGGAAGCAACAGTCGAGACACTGGAGGGCCAGTACTTC. This codes for CASSREATVETLEGQYF.

The chain employs TRBV2 and TRBJ1-5; D unclear. The CDR3 runs to 12 residues. The V end was cut by 6 bases, the J end by 0 bases, with 3 bases between. Germline lookup yields CDR1 SNHLY and CDR2 FYNNEI. This CDR3 is CASRDSNQPQHF. In nucleotides, the CDR3 is TGTGCCAGCAGGGATAGCAATCAGCCCCAGCATTTT.

The rearrangement links TRBV5-8 to TRBJ2-1; a possible D gene is TRBD1 (7 bases). The CDR3 has 15 amino acids. With 3 bases removed from V and 7 bases from J, the gap between germline ends came to 17 bases. CDR1 is SGHTS, CDR2 YDEGEE, per germline. CDR3 DNA sequence: TGTGCCAGCAGCTGGCGGTTACAGGGGAGGAATGAGCAGTTCTTC. It translates to CASSWRLQGRNEQFF.

V gene TRBV9 combines with J gene TRBJ1-2; D is possibly TRBD1 (5 bases). Deletions cut 4 bases from V and 1 base from J, with 14 bases between. Germline V gene lookup returns CDR1 SGDLS and CDR2 YYNGEE. The CDR3 has 15 residues. The CDR3 bases are TGTGCCAGCAGCATAGCGGGGGGAATTAACTATGGCTACACCTTC. Its translation is CASSIAGGINYGYTF.

This chain joins TRBV27 and TRBJ2-2; D remains ambiguous. This CDR3 contains 14 residues. With 3 bases removed from V and 7 bases from J, the gap between germline ends came to 12 bases. Germline values: CDR1 MNHEY, CDR2 SMNVEV (reference sequence). The CDR3 DNA is TGTGCCAGCAGTTTGGGAACACTTTACGGGGAGCTGTTTTTT. This gives the protein CASSLGTLYGELFF.

V is TRBV7-9 and J is TRBJ1-4, with a weak D call TRBD1 (5 bases). Trimming took off 3 bases at V and 3 bases at J, with 8 bases between the two ends. From germline, CDR1 is SEHNR and CDR2 FQNEAQ (reference sequence). There are 14 residues in the CDR3. The CDR3 loop is CASSFLGANEKLFF. The CDR3 DNA reads TGTGCCAGCAGCTTCTTGGGGGCTAATGAAAAACTGTTTTTT.

This chain connects TRBV30 to TRBJ2-1; no definite D call. V was clipped by 0 bases and J by 7 bases, with 10 bases between them. The CDR3 runs 13 residues. Germline-derived CDR1 and CDR2 are GTSNPN and SVGIG (reference sequence). DNA for the CDR3: TGTGCCTGGAGTGTGGGCCCCCCAAATGAGCAGTTCTTC. Translating it yields CAWSVGPPNEQFF.

The chain recombines TRBV6-1 with TRBJ2-7, with 8 bases identical to TRBD1. The germline V gene encodes CDR1 MNHNS and CDR2 SASEGT. The CDR3 length is 15 residues. V lost 2 bases, J lost 9 bases, and 12 bases stayed unmatched. The CDR3 DNA sequence: TGTGCCAGCAGTGAAAGACCGGGACAGGCCTTAGGGCAGTACGTC. It encodes CASSERPGQALGQYV.

A word on this clone: The sample holds other DNA sequences that translate to the same CDR3. This chain joins TRBV6-6 and TRBJ1-2; D gene unclear. Deletions cut 6 bases from V and 4 bases from J, with 9 bases between. CDR3 length: 12 amino acids. Per germline, CDR1 MNHNY and CDR2 SVGAGI (reference sequence). The CDR3 protein is CASRAGAYGYTF. CDR3 nucleotide sequence: TGTGCCAGCAGAGCGGGAGCCTATGGCTACACCTTC.

The chain has TRBV10-1 and TRBJ2-3; TRBD1 or TRBD2 may be the D gene (5 bases each). Trimming removed 0 bases from V and 6 bases from J, with 16 bases in between. The CDR3 has 16 amino acids. CDR1 is WNHNN, CDR2 SYGVQD, per germline (reference sequence). Written as DNA, the CDR3 is TGCGCCAGCAGTGAGTCGACTCGAGGGACCTCGGATACGCAGTATTTT. As protein: CASSESTRGTSDTQYF.

This clone was seen just once. The chain links TRBV5-1 to TRBJ1-2; no firm D call. Trimming pared 4 bases from V and 4 bases from J, leaving 20 bases between. The germline gives CDR1 SGHRS, CDR2 YFSETQ. There are 16 residues in the CDR3. CDR3 protein: CASSHRTGGTSYGYTF. DNA for the CDR3: TGCGCCAGCAGCCATCGAACCGGCGGTACCTCCTATGGCTACACCTTC.

This chain uses TRBV6-5 with TRBJ2-7; D is perhaps TRBD1 or TRBD2 (5 bases each). This CDR3 comprises 14 residues. Germline V lookup: CDR1 MNHEY, CDR2 SVGAGI. V lost 5 bases, J lost 3 bases, and 14 bases lay in between. CDR3 residues: CASSPGTGYYEQYV. The CDR3 bases are TGTGCCAGCAGTCCCGGGACGGGTTACTACGAGCAGTACGTC.

This chain links TRBV7-2 with TRBJ2-7, with 8 bases that match TRBD2. This CDR3 is built from 16 residues. Germline V gene lookup returns CDR1 SGHTA and CDR2 FQGNSA. V was clipped by 5 bases and J by 7 bases; unmatched bases: 16. CDR3 protein: CASSQDTAGTREEQYF. The CDR3 DNA follows: TGTGCCAGCAGCCAGGACACTGCCGGGACTAGAGAGGAGCAGTACTTC. Together with reference TRBV7-2 and TRBJ2-7, the CDR3 gives the full variable domain: GAGVSQSPSNKVTEKGKDVELRCDPISGHTALYWYRQSLGQGLEFLIYFQGNSAPDKSGLPSDRFSAERTGGSVSTLTIQRTQQEDSAVYLCASSQDTAGTREEQYFGPGTRLTVT.

This chain uses TRBV27 with TRBJ1-1; 12 bases align to TRBD1. With V trimmed by 6 bases and J by 4 bases, 15 bases remained unmatched. CDR3 size: 18 residues. Germline V gives CDR1 MNHEY, CDR2 SMNVEV (reference sequence). The CDR3, as DNA: TGTGCCAGCAGGGGCCACCCGGGACAGGGGGCGCAGACCACTGAAGCTTTCTTT. Residues: CASRGHPGQGAQTTEAFF.

The J gene is TRBJ1-6, the V gene TRBV9; no firm D call. V lost 0 bases and J lost 6, with 7 bases in between. Germline CDR1 and CDR2: SGDLS and YYNGEE. CDR3 length: 14 amino acids. CDR3 region: CASSVEGANSPLHF. DNA of the CDR3: TGTGCCAGCAGCGTAGAGGGAGCTAATTCACCCCTCCACTTT.

This rearrangement joins TRBV18 to TRBJ2-2; 7 bases are shared with TRBD1. Germline V gene data show CDR1 as KGHSH and CDR2 as LQKENI. V was pared by 3 bases and J by 4 bases, with 5 bases of the junction left unmatched. The CDR3 contains 15 residues. CDR3 sequence reads: CASSPATGSTGELFF. In DNA form, the CDR3 reads TGTGCCAGCTCACCTGCGACAGGGAGCACCGGGGAGCTGTTTTTT.

In its sample, this clone was seen a few times. The CDR3: CASSQGLGNQPQHF. For the CDR3, the DNA is TGTGCCAGCAGCCAGGGGTTAGGCAATCAGCCCCAGCATTTT. The chain couples TRBV6-5 to TRBJ1-5, with D possibly TRBD1 on 6 matching bases. Trimming pared 6 bases from V and 2 bases from J, leaving 11 bases between. The CDR3 totals 14 residues. CDR1 is MNHEY, CDR2 SVGAGI, per germline.

V usage is TRBV27 and J usage is TRBJ1-2; a possible D gene is TRBD1 (6 bases). Trimming took off 4 bases at V and 8 bases at J, with 20 bases between the two ends. CDR3 length: 15 residues. Germline V gene data show CDR1 as MNHEY and CDR2 as SMNVEV (reference sequence). This chain's CDR3 is CASSSTNRVLGGYTF. DNA for the CDR3: TGTGCCAGCAGTTCGACCAACAGGGTTTTGGGAGGCTACACCTTC.

This clone was recorded once. This chain uses TRBV15 with TRBJ1-4; D is undetermined. The CDR3 covers 14 residues. Deletions cut 0 bases from V and 8 bases from J, with 10 bases between. Germline CDR1 is LNHNV and CDR2 is YYDKDF (reference sequence). CDR3 DNA sequence: TGTGCCACCAGCAGAGATGGGGTCACGGAAAAACTGTTTTTT. It encodes CATSRDGVTEKLFF.

V is TRBV3-1 (or the pseudogene TRBV3-2) and J is TRBJ1-3, with D possibly matching TRBD1 (5 bases). Germline CDR1 is LGHDT and CDR2 is YNNKEL (reference sequence). This CDR3 has 17 amino acids. V dropped 2 bases and J dropped 1 base, with 15 bases sitting between them. The CDR3 region has the DNA TGTGCCAGCAGCCAATATGCATCAGGGAGTTCTGGAAACACCATATATTTT. Translated, it gives CASSQYASGSSGNTIYF.

Of note for this clone: It is unclear where the CDR3 begins or ends on the DNA, so no DNA is shown, and the CDR3 is as TCRdb lists it. The genes are TRBV2 and TRBJ1-2; TRBD1 is the table's D call and was not checked against the DNA. Per germline, CDR1 SNHLY and CDR2 FYNNEI. The CDR3 is 14 amino acids in total, end residues counted. The CDR3 here is CASSSSTANYGYTF.

The rearrangement joins TRBV19 to TRBJ2-2; D is uncertain. V shed 7 bases and J shed 5 bases, with 20 bases lying between them. The length of the CDR3 is 16 residues. Per the germline V gene, CDR1 is LNHDA and CDR2 is SQIVND (reference sequence). The CDR3 DNA reads TGTGCCAGTACTCCCCTCCGGCTAGAACGGACCGGGGAGCTGTTTTTT. Protein sequence: CASTPLRLERTGELFF.